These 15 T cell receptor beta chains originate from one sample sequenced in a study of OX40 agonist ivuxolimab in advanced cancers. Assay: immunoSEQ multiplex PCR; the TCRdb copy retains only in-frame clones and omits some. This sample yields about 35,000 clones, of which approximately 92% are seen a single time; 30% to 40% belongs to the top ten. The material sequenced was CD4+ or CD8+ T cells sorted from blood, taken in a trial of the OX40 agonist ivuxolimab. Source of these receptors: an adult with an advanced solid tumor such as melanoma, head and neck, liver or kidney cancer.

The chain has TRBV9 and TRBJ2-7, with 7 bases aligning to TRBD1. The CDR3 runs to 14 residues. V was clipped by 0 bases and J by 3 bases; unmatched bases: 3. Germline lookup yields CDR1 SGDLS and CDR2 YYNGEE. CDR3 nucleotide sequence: TGTGCCAGCAGCGTAGGTGCAGGGGGCTACGAGCAGTACTTC. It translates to CASSVGAGGYEQYF.

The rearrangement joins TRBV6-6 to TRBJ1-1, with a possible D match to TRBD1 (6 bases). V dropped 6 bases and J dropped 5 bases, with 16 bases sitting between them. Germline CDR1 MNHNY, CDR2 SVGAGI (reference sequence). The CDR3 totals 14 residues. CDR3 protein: CASSPQGTRTEAFF. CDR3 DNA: TGTGCCAGCAGCCCCCAAGGGACACGTACTGAAGCTTTCTTT.

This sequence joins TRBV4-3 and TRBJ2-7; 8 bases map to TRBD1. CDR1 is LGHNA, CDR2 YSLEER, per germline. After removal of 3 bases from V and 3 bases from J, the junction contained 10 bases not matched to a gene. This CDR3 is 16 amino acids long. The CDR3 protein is CASSQTQDRGGYEQYF. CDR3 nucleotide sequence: TGCGCCAGCAGCCAGACGCAAGACAGGGGTGGCTACGAGCAGTACTTC.

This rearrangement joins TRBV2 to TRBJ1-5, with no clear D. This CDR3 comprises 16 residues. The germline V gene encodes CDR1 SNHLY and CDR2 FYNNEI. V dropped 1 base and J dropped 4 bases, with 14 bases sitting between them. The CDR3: CASSEESGFANQPQHF. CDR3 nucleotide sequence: TGTGCCAGCAGTGAAGAGTCGGGGTTTGCGAATCAGCCCCAGCATTTT.

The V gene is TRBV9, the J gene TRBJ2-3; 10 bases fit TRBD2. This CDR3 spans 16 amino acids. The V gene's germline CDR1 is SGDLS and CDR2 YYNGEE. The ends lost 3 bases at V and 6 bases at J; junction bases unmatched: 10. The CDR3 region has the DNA TGTGCCAGCAGCGGACGACTAGCGGGTACCAGGGATACGCAGTATTTT. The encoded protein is CASSGRLAGTRDTQYF. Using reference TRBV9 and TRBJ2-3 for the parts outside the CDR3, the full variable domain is DSGVTQTPKHLITATGQRVTLRCSPRSGDLSVYWYQQSLDQGLQFLIQYYNGEERAKGNILERFSAQQFPDLHSELNLSSLELGDSALYFCASSGRLAGTRDTQYFGPGTRLTVL.

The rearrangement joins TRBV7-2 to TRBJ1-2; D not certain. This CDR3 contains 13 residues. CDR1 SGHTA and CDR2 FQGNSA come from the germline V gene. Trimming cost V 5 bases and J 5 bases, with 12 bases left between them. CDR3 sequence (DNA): TGTGCCAGCAGCCTAACGATGGAATATGGCTACACCTTC. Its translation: CASSLTMEYGYTF.

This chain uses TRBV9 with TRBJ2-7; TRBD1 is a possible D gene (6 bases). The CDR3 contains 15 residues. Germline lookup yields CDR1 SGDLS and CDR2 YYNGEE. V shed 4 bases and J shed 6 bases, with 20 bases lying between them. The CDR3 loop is CASSSTGTSSSEQYF. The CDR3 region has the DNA TGTGCCAGCAGCTCTACCGGGACATCGAGTTCCGAGCAGTACTTC.

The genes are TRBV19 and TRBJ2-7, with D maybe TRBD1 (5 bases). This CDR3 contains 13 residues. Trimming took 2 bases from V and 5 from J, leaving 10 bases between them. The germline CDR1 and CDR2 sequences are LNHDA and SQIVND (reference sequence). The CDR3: CASSIQGLDEQYF. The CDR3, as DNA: TGTGCCAGTAGTATACAGGGTCTGGACGAGCAGTACTTC.

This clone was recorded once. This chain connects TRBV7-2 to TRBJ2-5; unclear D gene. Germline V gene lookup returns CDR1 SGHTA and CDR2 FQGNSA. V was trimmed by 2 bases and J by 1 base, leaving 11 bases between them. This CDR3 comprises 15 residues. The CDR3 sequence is CASSLQAVPQETQYF. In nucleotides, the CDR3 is TGTGCCAGCAGCTTACAGGCAGTGCCCCAAGAGACCCAGTACTTC.

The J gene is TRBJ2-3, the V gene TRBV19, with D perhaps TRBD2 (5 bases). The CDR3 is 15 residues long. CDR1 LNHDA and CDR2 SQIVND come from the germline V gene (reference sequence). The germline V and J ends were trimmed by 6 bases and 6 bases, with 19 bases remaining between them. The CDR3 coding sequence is TGTGCCAGTAGGGATACTATTTCCGGGGAGGATACGCAGTATTTT. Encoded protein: CASRDTISGEDTQYF.

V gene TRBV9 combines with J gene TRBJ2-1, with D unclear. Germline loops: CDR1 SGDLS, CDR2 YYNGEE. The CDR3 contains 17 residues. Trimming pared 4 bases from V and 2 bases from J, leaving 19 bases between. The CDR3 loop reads CASSFSSSVGTYNEQFF. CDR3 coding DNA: TGTGCCAGCAGCTTCTCCTCCAGCGTTGGAACCTACAATGAGCAGTTCTTC.

The CDR3 DNA follows: TGTGCCAGAACAACCGGACAGACTAGCACAGATACGCAGTATTTT. Its protein is CARTTGQTSTDTQYF. The chain is built from TRBV2 and TRBJ2-3; perhaps TRBD1 as D (6 bases). The ends were cut back, 9 bases at V and 0 bases at J, with 16 bases in the middle. CDR3 length equals 15 residues. In germline, CDR1 is SNHLY, CDR2 FYNNEI.

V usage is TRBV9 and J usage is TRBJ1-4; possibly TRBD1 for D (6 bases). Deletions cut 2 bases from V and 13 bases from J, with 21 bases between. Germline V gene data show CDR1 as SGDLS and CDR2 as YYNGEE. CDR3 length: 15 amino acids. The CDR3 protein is CASSVTGAGEGGLFF. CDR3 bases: TGTGCCAGCAGCGTGACAGGTGCCGGGGAGGGGGGACTGTTTTTT.

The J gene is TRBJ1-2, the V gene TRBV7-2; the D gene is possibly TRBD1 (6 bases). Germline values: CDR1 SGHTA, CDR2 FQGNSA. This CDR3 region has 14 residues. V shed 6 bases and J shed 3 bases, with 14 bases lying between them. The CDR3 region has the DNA TGTGCCAGCAGTTTATTGGGGGCGTACTATGGCTACACCTTC. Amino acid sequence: CASSLLGAYYGYTF.

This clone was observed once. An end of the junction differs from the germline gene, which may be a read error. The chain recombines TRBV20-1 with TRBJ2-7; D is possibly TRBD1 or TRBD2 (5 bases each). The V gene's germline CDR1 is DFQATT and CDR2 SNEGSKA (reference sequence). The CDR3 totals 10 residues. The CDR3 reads CSARGDGLNF. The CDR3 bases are TGCAGTGCTAGGGGGGACGGCCTAAACTTC.